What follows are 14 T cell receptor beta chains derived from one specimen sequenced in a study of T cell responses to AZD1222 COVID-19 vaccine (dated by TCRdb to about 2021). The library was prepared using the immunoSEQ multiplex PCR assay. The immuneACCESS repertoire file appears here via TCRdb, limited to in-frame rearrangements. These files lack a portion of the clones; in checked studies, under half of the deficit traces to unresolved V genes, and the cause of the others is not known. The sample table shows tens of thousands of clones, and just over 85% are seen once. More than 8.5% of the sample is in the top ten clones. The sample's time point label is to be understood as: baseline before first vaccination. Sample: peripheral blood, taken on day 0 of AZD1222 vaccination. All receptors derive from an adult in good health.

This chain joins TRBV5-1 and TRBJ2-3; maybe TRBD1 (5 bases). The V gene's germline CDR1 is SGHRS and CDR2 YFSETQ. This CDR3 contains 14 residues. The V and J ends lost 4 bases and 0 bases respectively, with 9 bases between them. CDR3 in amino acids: CASSTGQSTDTQYF. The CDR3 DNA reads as TGCGCCAGCAGCACAGGACAAAGCACAGATACGCAGTATTTT.

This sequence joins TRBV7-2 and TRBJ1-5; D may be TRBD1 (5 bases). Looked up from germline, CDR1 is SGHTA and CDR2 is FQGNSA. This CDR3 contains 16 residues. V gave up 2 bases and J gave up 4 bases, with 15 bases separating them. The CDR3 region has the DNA TGTGCCAGCAGCTTACAGGGACCCCTTTTAAATCAGCCCCAGCATTTT. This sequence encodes CASSLQGPLLNQPQHF.

CDR3 residues: CASSATVGGANVLTF. The CDR3 DNA is TGCGCCAGCAGTGCGACAGTTGGTGGGGCCAACGTCCTGACTTTC. The chain combines TRBV10-2 with TRBJ2-6; the D gene is possibly TRBD1 (5 bases). Germline-derived CDR1 and CDR2 are WSHSY and SAAADI. V dropped 4 bases and J dropped 3 bases, with 10 bases sitting between them. The CDR3 runs 15 residues.

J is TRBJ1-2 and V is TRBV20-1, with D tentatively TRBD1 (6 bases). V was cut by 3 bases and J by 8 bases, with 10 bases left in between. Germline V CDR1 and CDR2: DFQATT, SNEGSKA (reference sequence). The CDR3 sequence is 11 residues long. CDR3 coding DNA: TGCAGTGCTAGCGTCAGGGGAGGCTACACCTTC. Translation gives CSASVRGGYTF.

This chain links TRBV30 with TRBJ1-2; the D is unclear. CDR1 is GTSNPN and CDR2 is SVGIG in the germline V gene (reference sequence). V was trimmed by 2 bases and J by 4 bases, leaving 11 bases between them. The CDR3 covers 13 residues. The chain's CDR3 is CAWSSPSSYGYTF. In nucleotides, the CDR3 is TGTGCCTGGAGTTCACCATCGTCCTATGGCTACACCTTC.

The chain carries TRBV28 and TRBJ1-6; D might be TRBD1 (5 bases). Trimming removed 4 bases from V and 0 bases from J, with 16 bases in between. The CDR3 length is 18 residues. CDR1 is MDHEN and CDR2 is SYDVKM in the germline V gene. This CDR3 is CASSSPGDASSYNSPLHF. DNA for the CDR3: TGTGCCAGCAGTTCCCCTGGGGACGCGAGCTCCTATAATTCACCCCTCCACTTT.

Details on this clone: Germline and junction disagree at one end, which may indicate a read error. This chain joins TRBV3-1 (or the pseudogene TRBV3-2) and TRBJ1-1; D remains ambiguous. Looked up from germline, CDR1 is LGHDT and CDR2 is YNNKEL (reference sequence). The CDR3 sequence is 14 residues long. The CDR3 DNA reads TGTGCCAGCAGCGAAGACCCCATGAACACTGAAGCTTTCTTT. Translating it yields CASSEDPMNTEAFF.

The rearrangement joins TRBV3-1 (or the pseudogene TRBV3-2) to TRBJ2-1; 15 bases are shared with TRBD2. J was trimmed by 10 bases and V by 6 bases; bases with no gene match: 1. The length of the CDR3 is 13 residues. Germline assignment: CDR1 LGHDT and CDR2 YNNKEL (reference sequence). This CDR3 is CASRGLAGGEQFF. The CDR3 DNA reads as TGTGCCAGCAGGGGACTAGCGGGGGGCGAGCAGTTCTTC.

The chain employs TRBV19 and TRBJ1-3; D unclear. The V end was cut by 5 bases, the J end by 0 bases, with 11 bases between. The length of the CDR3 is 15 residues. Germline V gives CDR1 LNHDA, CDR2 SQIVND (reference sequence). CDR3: CASSFQIGSGNTIYF. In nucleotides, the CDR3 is TGTGCCAGTAGTTTCCAGATTGGCTCTGGAAACACCATATATTTT.

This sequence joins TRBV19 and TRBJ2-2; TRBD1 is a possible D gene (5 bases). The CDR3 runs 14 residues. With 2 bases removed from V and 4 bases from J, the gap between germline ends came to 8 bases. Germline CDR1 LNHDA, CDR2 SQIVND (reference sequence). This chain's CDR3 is CASSILGATGELFF. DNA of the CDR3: TGTGCCAGTAGTATACTTGGGGCCACCGGGGAGCTGTTTTTT.

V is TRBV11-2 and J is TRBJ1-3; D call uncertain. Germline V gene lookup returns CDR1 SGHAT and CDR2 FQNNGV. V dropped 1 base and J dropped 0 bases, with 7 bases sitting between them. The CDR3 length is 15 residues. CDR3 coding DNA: TGTGCCAGCAGCTTAGGACTTAGCTCTGGAAACACCATATATTTT. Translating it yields CASSLGLSSGNTIYF.

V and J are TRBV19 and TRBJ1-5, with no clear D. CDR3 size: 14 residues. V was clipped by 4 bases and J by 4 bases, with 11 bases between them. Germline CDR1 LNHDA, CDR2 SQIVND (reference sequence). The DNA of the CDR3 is TGTGCCAGTAGTAGTCCTACGGATAATCAGCCCCAGCATTTT. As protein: CASSSPTDNQPQHF.

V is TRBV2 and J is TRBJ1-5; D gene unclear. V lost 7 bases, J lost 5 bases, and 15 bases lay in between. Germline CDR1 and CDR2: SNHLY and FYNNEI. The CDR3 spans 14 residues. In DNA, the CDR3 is TGTGCCAGCACCCGGACCGAGGTAGATCAGCCCCAGCATTTT. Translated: CASTRTEVDQPQHF.

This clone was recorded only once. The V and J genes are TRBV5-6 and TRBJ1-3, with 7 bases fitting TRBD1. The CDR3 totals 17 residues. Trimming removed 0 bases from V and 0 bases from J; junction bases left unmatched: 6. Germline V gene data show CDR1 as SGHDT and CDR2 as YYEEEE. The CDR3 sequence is CASSLGQGGNSGNTIYF. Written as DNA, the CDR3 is TGTGCCAGCAGCTTGGGGCAGGGGGGAAACTCTGGAAACACCATATATTTT.